What follows are 7 T cell receptor beta chains derived from one specimen sequenced in a study of blood T cell repertoires in COVID-19. Method: immunoSEQ multiplex PCR; TCRdb's copy keeps in-frame clones and lacks some. The sample shows around 28,000 clones, roughly three quarters of them seen only once. The sequencing sample was made of peripheral blood. Source of these receptors: a man in his 70s with acute or convalescent COVID-19.

This chain links TRBV14 with TRBJ2-2; the match to TRBD2 covers 10 bases. CDR3 length: 17 residues. CDR1 is SGHDN, CDR2 FVKESK, per germline. The J segment lost 3 bases and the V segment lost 2 bases, leaving 6 bases of the junction unmatched. This CDR3 reads CASSQFLAGADTGELFF. The CDR3, as DNA: TGTGCCAGCAGCCAATTTCTAGCGGGAGCGGACACCGGGGAGCTGTTTTTT.

The rearrangement uses TRBV28 and TRBJ1-5, with TRBD1 identical over 9 bases. CDR3 size: 15 residues. Germline CDR1 reads MDHEN; CDR2 reads SYDVKM. V lost 6 bases and J lost 9; bases outside the gene matches: 12. As DNA, the CDR3 is TGTGCCAGCAGCTATCCGGGACAGGGTAAGCTGCCCCAGCATTTT. Protein sequence: CASSYPGQGKLPQHF.

The J gene is TRBJ2-2, the V gene TRBV11-2; perhaps TRBD1 as D (5 bases). CDR1 is SGHAT, CDR2 FQNNGV, per germline. The length of the CDR3 is 19 residues. Trimming took 5 bases from V and 7 from J, leaving 29 bases between them. CDR3 sequence reads: CASSGRRLPGRSSLGELFF. CDR3 DNA sequence: TGTGCCAGCAGCGGAAGACGTCTGCCAGGGCGTTCTTCCCTCGGGGAGCTGTTTTTT.

This clone was observed at least ten times. The CDR3 nucleotides read TGTGCCAGCAGTGAATTAGCGGGAGATCCTAGCACAGATACGCAGTATTTT. Translating gives CASSELAGDPSTDTQYF. The chain couples TRBV6-1 to TRBJ2-3, with 9 bases identical to TRBD2. The germline CDR1 and CDR2 sequences are MNHNS and SASEGT. This CDR3 is 17 amino acids long. Trimming took 2 bases from V and 0 from J; bases not matched to a gene: 6.

This clone was observed a single time. The chain carries TRBV28 and TRBJ2-1; 9 bases are a match to TRBD2. V gave up 4 bases and J gave up 5 bases; unmatched junction bases: 9. This CDR3 is built from 16 residues. Per the germline V gene, CDR1 is MDHEN and CDR2 is SYDVKM. CDR3 DNA sequence: TGTGCCAGCAGTTCCTACGGGACTAGCCCCAACAATGAGCAGTTCTTC. Translation: CASSSYGTSPNNEQFF.

In this sample, this clone turned up once. V gene TRBV9 combines with J gene TRBJ1-3, with a tentative D call TRBD1 (6 bases). V shed 4 bases and J shed 4 bases, with 24 bases lying between them. Per the germline V gene, CDR1 is SGDLS and CDR2 is YYNGEE. The CDR3 is 18 residues long. This CDR3 is CASSPRTATLLRGNTIYF. As DNA, the CDR3 is TGTGCCAGCAGCCCCAGGACAGCAACGCTGCTCCGAGGAAACACCATATATTTT.

This clone showed up just once. This chain connects TRBV9 to TRBJ2-7; D is perhaps TRBD2 (6 bases). Looked up from germline, CDR1 is SGDLS and CDR2 is YYNGEE. The germline V and J ends were trimmed by 0 bases and 3 bases, with 13 bases remaining between them. CDR3 length: 15 amino acids. CDR3 coding DNA: TGTGCCAGCAGCGTAGGGCCTAGCGCAAACTACGAGCAGTACTTC. It specifies CASSVGPSANYEQYF.